This T cell receptor (beta chain) was obtained from a study of multiple sclerosis patients with progressive multifocal leukoencephalopathy. Overall study findings and caveats: At PML onset, no shared TRBV or TRBJ gene usage was seen. PML-onset expanded TRB clones were detectable before and during natalizumab therapy.

Trimming took off 7 bases at V and 7 bases at J, with 20 bases between the two ends. The CDR3 spans 15 residues. Per germline, CDR1 MNHNS and CDR2 SASEGT. Noted time point: time of PML onset. T3 blood samples were collected at the time of PML onset. Synthetic inline TR CDR3 controls covering all V-J pairings were spiked into each PCR. Assay: immunoSEQ multiplex PCR; the TCRdb copy retains only in-frame clones and omits some. The sample records about 31,000 clones, roughly 87% being singletons. This clone was seen once. Its antigen is undetermined. The receptor was isolated from a woman aged 35 to 49 with progressive multifocal leukoencephalopathy. The input for sequencing was PBMCs, taken from a patient treated with natalizumab. This rearrangement joins TRBV6-1 to TRBJ1-5; D remains ambiguous. The CDR3, as DNA: TGTGCCAGCAATACGAAGGCGGGCAGCGAACAGCCCCAGCATTTT. Protein product: CASNTKAGSEQPQHF.